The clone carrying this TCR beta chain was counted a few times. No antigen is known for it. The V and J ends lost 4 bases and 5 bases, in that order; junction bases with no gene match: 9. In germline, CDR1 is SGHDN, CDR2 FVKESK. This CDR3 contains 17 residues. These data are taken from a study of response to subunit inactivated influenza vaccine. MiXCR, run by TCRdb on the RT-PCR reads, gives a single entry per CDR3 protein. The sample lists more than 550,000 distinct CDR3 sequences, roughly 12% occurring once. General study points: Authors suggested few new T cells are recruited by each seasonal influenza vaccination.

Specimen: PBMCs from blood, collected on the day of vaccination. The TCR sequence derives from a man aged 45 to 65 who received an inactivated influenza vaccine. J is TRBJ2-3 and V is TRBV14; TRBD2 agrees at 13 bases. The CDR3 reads CASSPPRTSGRRDTQYF. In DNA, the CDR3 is TGTGCCAGCAGCCCCCCTAGGACTAGCGGGAGACGAGATACGCAGTATTTT.